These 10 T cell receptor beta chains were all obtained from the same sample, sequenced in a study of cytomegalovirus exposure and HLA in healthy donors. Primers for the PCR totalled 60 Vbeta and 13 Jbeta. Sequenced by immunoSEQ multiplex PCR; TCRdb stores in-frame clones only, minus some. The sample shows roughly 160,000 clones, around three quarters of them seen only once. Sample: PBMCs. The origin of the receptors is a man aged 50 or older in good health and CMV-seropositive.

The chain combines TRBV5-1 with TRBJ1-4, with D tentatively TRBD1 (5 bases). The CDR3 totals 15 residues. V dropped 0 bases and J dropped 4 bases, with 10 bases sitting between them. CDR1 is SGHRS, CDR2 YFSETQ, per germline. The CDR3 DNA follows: TGCGCCAGCAGCTTGGCGGCAGGGAATAATGAAAAACTGTTTTTT. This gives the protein CASSLAAGNNEKLFF.

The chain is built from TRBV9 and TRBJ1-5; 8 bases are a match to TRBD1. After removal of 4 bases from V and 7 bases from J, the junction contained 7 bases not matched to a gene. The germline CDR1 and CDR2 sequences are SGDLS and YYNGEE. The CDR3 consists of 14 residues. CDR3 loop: CASSLDTGGQPQHF. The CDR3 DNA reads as TGTGCCAGCAGCCTTGATACAGGGGGACAGCCCCAGCATTTT.

CDR3 nucleotide sequence: TGTGCCAGCAGCCAATCGACTCCTAACACCATATATTTT. It is translated as CASSQSTPNTIYF. The chain uses TRBV4-2 and TRBJ1-3; D is ambiguous. Trimming removed 2 bases from V and 7 bases from J, with 9 bases in between. Germline loops: CDR1 LGHNA, CDR2 YNFKEQ. The CDR3 is 13 amino acids.

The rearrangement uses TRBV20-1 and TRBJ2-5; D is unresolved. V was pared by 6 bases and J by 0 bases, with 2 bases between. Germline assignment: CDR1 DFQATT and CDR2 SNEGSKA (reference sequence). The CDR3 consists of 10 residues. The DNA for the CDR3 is TGCAGTGCCTACCAAGAGACCCAGTACTTC. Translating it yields CSAYQETQYF.

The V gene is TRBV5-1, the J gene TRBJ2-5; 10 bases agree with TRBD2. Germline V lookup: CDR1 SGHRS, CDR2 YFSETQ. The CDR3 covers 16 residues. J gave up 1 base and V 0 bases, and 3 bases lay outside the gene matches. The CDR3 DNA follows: TGCGCCAGCAGCTTGGTGGTAGCGGGGGGCCAAGAGACCCAGTACTTC. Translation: CASSLVVAGGQETQYF.

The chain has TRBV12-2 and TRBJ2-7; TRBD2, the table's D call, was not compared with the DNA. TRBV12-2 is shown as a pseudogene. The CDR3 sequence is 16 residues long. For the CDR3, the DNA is TGTGCAAGTCGCTTAGTCGCTAGCTGGATGAACTACGAGCAGTACTTC. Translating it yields CASRLVASWMNYEQYF.

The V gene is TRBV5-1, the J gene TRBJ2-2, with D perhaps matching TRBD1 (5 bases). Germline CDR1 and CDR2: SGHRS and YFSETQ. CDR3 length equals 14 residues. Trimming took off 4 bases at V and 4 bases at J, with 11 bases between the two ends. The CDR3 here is CASSLPTVTGELFF. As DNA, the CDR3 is TGCGCCAGCAGCCTACCGACAGTCACCGGGGAGCTGTTTTTT.

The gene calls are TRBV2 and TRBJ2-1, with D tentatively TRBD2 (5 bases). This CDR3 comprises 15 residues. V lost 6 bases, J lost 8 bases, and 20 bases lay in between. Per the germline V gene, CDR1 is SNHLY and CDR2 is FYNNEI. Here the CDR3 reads CASSKTRRNSHEQFF. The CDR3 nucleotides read TGTGCCAGCAGCAAAACTAGGCGAAACTCCCATGAGCAGTTCTTC.

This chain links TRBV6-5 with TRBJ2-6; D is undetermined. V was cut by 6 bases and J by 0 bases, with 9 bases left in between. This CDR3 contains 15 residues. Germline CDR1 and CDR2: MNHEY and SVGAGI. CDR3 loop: CASSPNDSGANVLTF. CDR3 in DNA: TGTGCCAGCAGCCCTAACGACTCTGGGGCCAACGTCCTGACTTTC.

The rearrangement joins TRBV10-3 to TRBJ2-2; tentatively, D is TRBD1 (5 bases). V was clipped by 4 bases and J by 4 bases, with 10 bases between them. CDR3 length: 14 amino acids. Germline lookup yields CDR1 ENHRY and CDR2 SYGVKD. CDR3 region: CAISGAGSTGELFF. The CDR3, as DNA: TGTGCCATCAGTGGGGCAGGGTCCACCGGGGAGCTGTTTTTT.